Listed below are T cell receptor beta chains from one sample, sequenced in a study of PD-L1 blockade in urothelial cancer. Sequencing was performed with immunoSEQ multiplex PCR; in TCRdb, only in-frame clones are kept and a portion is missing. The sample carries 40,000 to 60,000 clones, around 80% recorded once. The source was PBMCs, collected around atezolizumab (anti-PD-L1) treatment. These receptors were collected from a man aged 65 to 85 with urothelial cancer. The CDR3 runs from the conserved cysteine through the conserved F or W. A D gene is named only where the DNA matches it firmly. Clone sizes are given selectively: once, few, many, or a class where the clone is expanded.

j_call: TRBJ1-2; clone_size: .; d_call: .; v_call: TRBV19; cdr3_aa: CASSVTGPNYGYTF; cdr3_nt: TGTGCCAGTAGTGTGACAGGACCGAACTATGGCTACACCTTC
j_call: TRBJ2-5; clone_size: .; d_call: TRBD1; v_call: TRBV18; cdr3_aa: CASSPPSGQLETQYF; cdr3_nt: TGTGCCAGCTCACCACCGTCGGGACAGCTAGAGACCCAGTACTTC
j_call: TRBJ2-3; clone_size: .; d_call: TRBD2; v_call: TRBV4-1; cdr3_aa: CASSQYGSGGVSTDTQYF; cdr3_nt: TGCGCCAGCAGCCAATACGGGAGCGGGGGGGTGAGCACAGATACGCAGTATTTT
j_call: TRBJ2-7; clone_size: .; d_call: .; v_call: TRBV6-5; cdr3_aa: CASSYRGLAGYEQYF; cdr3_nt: TGTGCCAGCAGTTACAGAGGACTCGCCGGTTACGAGCAGTACTTC
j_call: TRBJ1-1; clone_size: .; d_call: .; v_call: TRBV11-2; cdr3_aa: CASSPGGQNTEAFF; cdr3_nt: TGTGCCAGCAGCCCTGGGGGACAGAACACTGAAGCTTTCTTT
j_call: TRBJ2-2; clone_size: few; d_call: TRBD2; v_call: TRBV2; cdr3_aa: CASSEVWASGANTGELFF; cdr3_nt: TGTGCCAGCAGTGAAGTTTGGGCTAGCGGCGCGAACACCGGGGAGCTGTTTTTT
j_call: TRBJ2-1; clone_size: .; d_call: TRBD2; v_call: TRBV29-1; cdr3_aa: CSVVFPSGAYNEQFF; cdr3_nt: TGCAGCGTTGTTTTTCCTAGCGGGGCCTACAATGAGCAGTTCTTC
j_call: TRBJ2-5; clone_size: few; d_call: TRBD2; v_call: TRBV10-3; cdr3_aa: CAISGGTSGGKETQYF; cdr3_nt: TGTGCCATCAGTGGGGGGACTAGCGGGGGGAAAGAGACCCAGTACTTC
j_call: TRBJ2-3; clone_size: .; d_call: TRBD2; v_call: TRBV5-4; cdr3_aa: CASSQGLAGGPDTQYF; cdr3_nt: TGTGCCAGCAGTCAAGGACTAGCGGGAGGGCCAGATACGCAGTATTTT
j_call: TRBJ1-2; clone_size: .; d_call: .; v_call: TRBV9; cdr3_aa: CASSTLPGAGGYTF; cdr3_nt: TGTGCCAGCAGCACCCTACCAGGGGCCGGCGGCTACACCTTC
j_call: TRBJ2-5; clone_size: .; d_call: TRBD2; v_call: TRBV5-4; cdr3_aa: CASSSGTSGVKETQYF; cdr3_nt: TGTGCCAGCAGCTCCGGGACTAGCGGGGTCAAAGAGACCCAGTACTTC
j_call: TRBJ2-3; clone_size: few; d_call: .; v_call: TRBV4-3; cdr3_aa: CASAKGGATDTQYF; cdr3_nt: TGCGCCAGCGCTAAGGGGGGGGCAACAGATACGCAGTATTTT
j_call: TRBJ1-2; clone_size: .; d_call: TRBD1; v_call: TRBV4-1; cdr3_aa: CASSQYRGLDYGYTF; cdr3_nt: TGCGCCAGCAGCCAATACAGGGGGCTTGACTATGGCTACACCTTC
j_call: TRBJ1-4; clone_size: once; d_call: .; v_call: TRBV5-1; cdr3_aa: CASSPRATNEKLFF; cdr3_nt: TGCGCCAGCAGCCCCAGGGCAACTAATGAAAAACTGTTTTTT
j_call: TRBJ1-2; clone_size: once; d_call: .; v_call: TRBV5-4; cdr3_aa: CASSQPDRGDYGYTF; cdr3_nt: TGTGCCAGCAGCCAACCGGACCGGGGGGACTATGGCTACACCTTC
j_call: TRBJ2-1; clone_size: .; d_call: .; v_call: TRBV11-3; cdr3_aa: CASSLEGQGGNEQFF; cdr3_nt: TGTGCCAGCAGCTTAGAAGGGCAGGGTGGGAATGAGCAGTTCTTC
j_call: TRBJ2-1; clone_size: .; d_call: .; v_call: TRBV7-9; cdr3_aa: CASSTARGGTEDNEQFF; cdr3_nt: TGTGCCAGCAGCACCGCACGTGGGGGGACAGAGGACAATGAGCAGTTCTTC
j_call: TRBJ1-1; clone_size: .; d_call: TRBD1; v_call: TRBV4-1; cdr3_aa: CASSQGRGYTEAFF; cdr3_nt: TGCGCCAGCAGCCAAGGCAGGGGGTACACTGAAGCTTTCTTT
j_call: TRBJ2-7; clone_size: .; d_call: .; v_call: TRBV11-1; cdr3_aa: CASSLGTALEQYF; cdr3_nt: TGTGCCAGCAGCTTAGGCACAGCTCTCGAGCAGTACTTC
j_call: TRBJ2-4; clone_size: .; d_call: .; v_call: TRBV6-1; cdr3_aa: CASSEVAESNIQYF; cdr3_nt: TGTGCCAGCAGTGAAGTCGCGGAAAGTAACATTCAGTACTTC
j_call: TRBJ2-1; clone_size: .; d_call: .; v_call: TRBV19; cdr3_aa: CASSISPGGYNEQFF; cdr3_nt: TGTGCCAGTAGTATAAGCCCCGGGGGTTACAATGAGCAGTTCTTC
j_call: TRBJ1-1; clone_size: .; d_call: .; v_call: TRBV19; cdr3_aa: CASSIVVNTEAFF; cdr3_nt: TGTGCCAGTAGTATAGTAGTGAACACTGAAGCTTTCTTT
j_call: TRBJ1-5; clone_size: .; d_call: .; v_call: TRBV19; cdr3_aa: CASSIDSGRLQPQHF; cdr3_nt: TGTGCCAGTAGTATAGATTCAGGGCGTCTTCAGCCCCAGCATTTT
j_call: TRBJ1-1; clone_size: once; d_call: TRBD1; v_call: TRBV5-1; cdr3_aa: CASSSVPGQGLEAFF; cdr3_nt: TGCGCCAGCAGCTCCGTCCCGGGACAGGGGCTCGAAGCTTTCTTT
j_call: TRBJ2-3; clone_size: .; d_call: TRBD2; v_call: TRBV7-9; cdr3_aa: CASSTSAGPTDTQYF; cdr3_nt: TGTGCCAGCAGCACCTCAGCGGGACCTACAGATACGCAGTATTTT
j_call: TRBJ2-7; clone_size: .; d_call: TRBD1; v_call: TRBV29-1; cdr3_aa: CSAELGQGVREQYF; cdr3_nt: TGCAGCGCTGAGTTGGGACAGGGTGTGCGCGAGCAGTACTTC
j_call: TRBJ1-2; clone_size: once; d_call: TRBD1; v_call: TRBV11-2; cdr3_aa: CASSPQPGQGAASNYGYTF; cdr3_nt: TGTGCCAGCAGCCCACAACCGGGACAGGGAGCCGCCAGTAACTATGGCTACACCTTC
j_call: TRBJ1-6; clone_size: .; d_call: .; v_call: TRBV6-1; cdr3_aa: CASVGAGNNSPLHF; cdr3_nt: TGTGCCAGCGTTGGGGCAGGGAACAATTCACCCCTCCACTTT
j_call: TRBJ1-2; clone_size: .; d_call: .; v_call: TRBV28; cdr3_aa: CASSLHQGKRSQSGYTF; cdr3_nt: TGTGCCAGCAGTTTACACCAGGGGAAAAGGAGTCAGAGTGGCTACACCTTC
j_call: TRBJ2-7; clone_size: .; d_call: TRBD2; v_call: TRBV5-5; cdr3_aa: CASSMSGRATYEQYF; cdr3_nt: TGTGCCAGCAGCATGAGCGGGAGGGCCACTTACGAGCAGTACTTC
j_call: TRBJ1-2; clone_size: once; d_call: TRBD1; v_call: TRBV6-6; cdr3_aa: CASSYSGTGGYGYTF; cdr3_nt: TGTGCCAGCAGTTATTCCGGGACAGGGGGCTATGGCTACACCTTC
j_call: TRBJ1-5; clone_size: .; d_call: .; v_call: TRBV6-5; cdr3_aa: CASSSGRVGQPQHF; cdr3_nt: TGTGCCAGCAGTTCAGGCAGGGTGGGGCAGCCCCAGCATTTT
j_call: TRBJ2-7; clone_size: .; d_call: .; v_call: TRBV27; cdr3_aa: CASSFRGRDEQYF; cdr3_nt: TGTGCCAGCAGTTTCAGGGGCCGGGACGAGCAGTACTTC
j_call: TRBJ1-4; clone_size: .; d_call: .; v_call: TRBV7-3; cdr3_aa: CASPSADGDEKLFF; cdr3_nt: TGTGCCTCTCCCTCGGCGGATGGTGATGAAAAACTGTTTTTT
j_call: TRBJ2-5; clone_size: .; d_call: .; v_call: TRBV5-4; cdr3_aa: CASSRIGLAQETQYF; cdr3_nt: TGTGCCAGCAGCAGGATAGGGCTAGCCCAAGAGACCCAGTACTTC
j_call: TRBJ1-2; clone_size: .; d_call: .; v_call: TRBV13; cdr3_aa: CASSWEGEGYTF; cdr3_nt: TGTGCCAGCAGCTGGGAGGGGGAAGGCTACACCTTC
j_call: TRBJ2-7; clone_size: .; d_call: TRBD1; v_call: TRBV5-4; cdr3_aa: CASSPGQGGNTYEQYF; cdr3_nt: TGTGCCAGCAGCCCGGGACAGGGCGGGAATACCTACGAGCAGTACTTC
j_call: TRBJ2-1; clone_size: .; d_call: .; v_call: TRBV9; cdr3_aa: CASTGRLGGVNEQFF; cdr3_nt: TGTGCCAGCACCGGTCGTTTAGGGGGAGTGAATGAGCAGTTCTTC
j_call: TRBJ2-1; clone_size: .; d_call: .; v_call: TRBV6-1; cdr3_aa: CASRARGGNEQFF; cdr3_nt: TGTGCCAGCAGGGCAAGGGGGGGGAATGAGCAGTTCTTC
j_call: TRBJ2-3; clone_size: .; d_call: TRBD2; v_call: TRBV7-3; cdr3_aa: CASSLTTSGRADTQYF; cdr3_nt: TGTGCCAGCAGCTTAACTACTAGCGGGAGAGCAGATACGCAGTATTTT
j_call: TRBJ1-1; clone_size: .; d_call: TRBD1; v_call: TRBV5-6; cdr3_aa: CASSRRQGMNTEAFF; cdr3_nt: TGTGCCAGCAGCAGAAGACAGGGCATGAACACTGAAGCTTTCTTT
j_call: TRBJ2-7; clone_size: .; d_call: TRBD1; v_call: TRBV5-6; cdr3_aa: CASSDVGGHSYEQYF; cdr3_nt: TGTGCCAGCAGCGATGTAGGGGGCCATTCCTACGAGCAGTACTTC
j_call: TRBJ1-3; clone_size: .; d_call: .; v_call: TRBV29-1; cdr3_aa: CSYSYSGNTIYF; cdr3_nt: TGCAGCTACTCATACTCTGGAAACACCATATATTTT
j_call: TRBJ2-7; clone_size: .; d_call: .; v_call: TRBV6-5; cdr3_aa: CASSPPGRDPYEQYF; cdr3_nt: TGTGCCAGCAGTCCCCCGGGCCGGGATCCCTACGAGCAGTACTTC
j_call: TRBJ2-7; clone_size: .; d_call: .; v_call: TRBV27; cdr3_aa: CASSLLGGYEQYF; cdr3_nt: TGTGCCAGCAGTTTACTAGGGGGATACGAGCAGTACTTC
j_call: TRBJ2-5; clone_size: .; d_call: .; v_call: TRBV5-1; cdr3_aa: CASSPVRQVAETQYF; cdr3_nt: TGCGCCAGCAGCCCCGTTAGGCAGGTTGCAGAGACCCAGTACTTC
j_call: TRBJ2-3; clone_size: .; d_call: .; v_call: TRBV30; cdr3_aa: CAWDTGRPPLYF; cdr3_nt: TGTGCCTGGGACACAGGCAGGCCACCTCTGTATTTT
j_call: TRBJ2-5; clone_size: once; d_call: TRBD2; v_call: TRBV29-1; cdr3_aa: CSVRLAGTETQYF; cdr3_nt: TGCAGCGTGCGACTAGCGGGAACGGAGACCCAGTACTTC
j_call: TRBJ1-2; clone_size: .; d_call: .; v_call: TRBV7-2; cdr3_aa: CASSLDSSSNYGYTF; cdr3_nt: TGTGCCAGCAGCTTAGACAGCAGCTCTAACTATGGCTACACCTTC
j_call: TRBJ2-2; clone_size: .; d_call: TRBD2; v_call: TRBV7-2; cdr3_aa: CASSLDGGATGELFF; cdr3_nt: TGTGCCAGCAGCTTAGACGGGGGGGCCACCGGGGAGCTGTTTTTT
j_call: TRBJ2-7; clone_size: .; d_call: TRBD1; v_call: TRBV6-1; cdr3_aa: CASSRGQAYEQYF; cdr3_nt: TGTGCCAGCAGCCGTGGACAGGCCTACGAGCAGTACTTC
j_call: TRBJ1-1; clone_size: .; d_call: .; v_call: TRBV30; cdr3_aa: CAWSSRETPGRSNTEAFF; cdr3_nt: TGTGCCTGGAGTAGTAGGGAGACTCCCGGTCGGTCGAACACTGAAGCTTTCTTT
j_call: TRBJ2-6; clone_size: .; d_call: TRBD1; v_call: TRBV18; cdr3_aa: CASSPILDRGVGANVLTF; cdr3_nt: TGTGCCAGCTCACCGATCCTTGACAGGGGGGTTGGAGCCAACGTCCTGACTTTC
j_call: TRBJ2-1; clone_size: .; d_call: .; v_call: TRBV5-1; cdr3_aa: CASSAGGSVHNEQFF; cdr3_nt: TGCGCCAGCAGCGCCGGTGGTAGCGTACACAATGAGCAGTTCTTC
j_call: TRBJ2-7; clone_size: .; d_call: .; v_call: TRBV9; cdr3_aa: CASSGFSGSYEQYF; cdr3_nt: TGTGCCAGCAGCGGGTTTAGCGGCTCCTACGAGCAGTACTTC
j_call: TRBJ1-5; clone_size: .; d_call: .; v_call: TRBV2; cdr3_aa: CASSETVTYSNQPQHF; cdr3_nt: TGTGCCAGCAGTGAGACAGTCACGTATAGCAATCAGCCCCAGCATTTT
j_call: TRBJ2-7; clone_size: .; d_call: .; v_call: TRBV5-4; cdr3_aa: CASSLQGYEQYF; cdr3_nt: TGTGCCAGCAGCTTGCAGGGCTACGAGCAGTACTTC
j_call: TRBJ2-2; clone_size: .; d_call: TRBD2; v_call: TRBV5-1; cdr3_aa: CASSLGPAGAGELFF; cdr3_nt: TGCGCCAGCAGCTTAGGACCCGCGGGGGCCGGGGAGCTGTTTTTT
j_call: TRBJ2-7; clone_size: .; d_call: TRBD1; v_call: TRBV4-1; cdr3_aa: CASSQDAQGVWDEQYF; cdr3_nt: TGCGCCAGCAGCCAAGACGCACAGGGGGTATGGGACGAGCAGTACTTC
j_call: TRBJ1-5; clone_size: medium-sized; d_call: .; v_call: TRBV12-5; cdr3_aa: CASGLGLSSNQPQHF; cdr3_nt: TGTGCTAGTGGTTTGGGGTTGAGTAGCAATCAGCCCCAGCATTTT